Below, 21 T cell receptor beta chains from the same sample are listed, as sequenced in a study of response to subunit inactivated influenza vaccine. One entry per CDR3 protein results from TCRdb running MiXCR on the RT-PCR reads. The sample comprises over 150,000 distinct CDR3 sequences, around 9% of which are singletons, and about 11% rests with the top ten. This sample comprised non-naive T cells sorted from PBMCs, obtained on the day of vaccination. These receptor sequences come from a man aged 45-65 years who received an inactivated influenza vaccine.

This clonotype appeared a few times. The chain uses TRBV29-1 and TRBJ2-1, with TRBD1 identical over 11 bases. The germline V gene has CDR1 SQVTM and CDR2 ANQGSEA. The V and J ends lost 5 bases and 8 bases, in that order; junction bases with no gene match: 8. The CDR3 loop spans 14 amino acids. CDR3 sequence reads: CSVLGQGVSYEQFF. CDR3 nucleotides: TGCAGCGTTCTGGGACAGGGGGTCAGCTATGAGCAGTTCTTC.

V is TRBV6-2 or TRBV6-3 and J is TRBJ2-1; 8 positions match TRBD1. Germline CDR1 reads MNHEY; CDR2 reads SVGEGT. The length of the CDR3 is 14 residues. V gave up 6 bases and J gave up 2 bases; unmatched junction bases: 3. CDR3 in amino acids: CASRRTGTYNEQFF. CDR3 coding DNA: TGTGCCAGCAGGAGGACAGGGACCTACAATGAGCAGTTCTTC.

This chain connects TRBV18 to TRBJ1-6; a weak D match, TRBD1 (5 bases). Looked up from germline, CDR1 is KGHSH and CDR2 is LQKENI. The CDR3 consists of 14 residues. V lost 3 bases and J 6 bases, leaving 9 bases between the germline ends. In DNA form, the CDR3 reads TGTGCCAGCTCACCGACGACAGTTAATTCACCCCTCCACTTT. Its protein is CASSPTTVNSPLHF.

The CDR3 spells CASSAPSNTEAFF. CDR3 DNA sequence: TGTGCCAGCAGCGCACCAAGCAACACTGAAGCTTTCTTT. The chain joins TRBV3-1 to TRBJ1-1, with D uncertain. The CDR3 is 13 amino acids. The germline V gene has CDR1 LGHDT and CDR2 YNNKEL (reference sequence). Trimming removed 5 bases at V and 2 bases at J, with 9 bases between.

This clonotype was recorded a few times. The rearrangement uses TRBV10-3 and TRBJ2-5; unclear D gene. Trimming removed 11 bases at V and 1 base at J, with 17 bases between. CDR1 ENHRY and CDR2 SYGVKD come from the germline V gene. The CDR3 loop spans 14 amino acids. In DNA form, the CDR3 reads TGTGCCGCAGCAATGACCCAGTTCCAAGAGACCCAGTACTTC. It codes for CAAAMTQFQETQYF.

This clonotype was seen a handful of times. The chain links TRBV7-9 to TRBJ2-1, with no clear D. Between the trimmed V and J ends, which lost 5 bases and 9 bases, there was a span of 11 bases. The length of the CDR3 is 12 residues. CDR1 is SEHNR, CDR2 FQNEAQ, per germline (reference sequence). The DNA of the CDR3 is TGTGCCAGCAGCAAAGGCCTCTCTGAGCAGTTCTTC. Residues: CASSKGLSEQFF.

This clonotype has just a few counts. V and J are TRBV19 and TRBJ2-2; the D gene is possibly TRBD2 (6 bases). The germline CDR1 and CDR2 sequences are LNHDA and SQIVND (reference sequence). The V gene lost 3 bases and the J gene lost 0 bases, with 11 bases spanning the gap. The CDR3 is made up of 16 amino acids. The CDR3 loop reads CASSISAGPNTGELFF. The CDR3 region has the DNA TGTGCCAGTAGTATTTCGGCGGGACCGAACACCGGGGAGCTGTTTTTT. The full variable domain, in which reference TRBV19 and TRBJ2-2 provide the parts outside the CDR3, is DGGITQSPKYLFRKEGQNVTLSCEQNLNHDAMYWYRQDPGQGLRLIYYSQIVNDFQKGDIAEGYSVSREKKESFPLTVTSAQKNPTAFYLCASSISAGPNTGELFFGEGSRLTVL.

This clonotype was observed a handful of times. The chain links TRBV20-1 to TRBJ2-7, with D uncertain. The CDR3 contains 13 residues. Trimming cost V 6 bases and J 3 bases, with 15 bases left between them. CDR1 and CDR2 from the germline V gene are DFQATT and SNEGSKA (reference sequence). CDR3 DNA: TGCAGTGCCCCCTCCCACCTTGGCTACGAGCAGTACTTC. Protein: CSAPSHLGYEQYF.

The rearrangement uses TRBV5-1 and TRBJ2-7; D is uncertain. Trimming cost V 2 bases and J 4 bases, with 13 bases left between them. This CDR3 region has 14 residues. CDR1 and CDR2 from the germline V gene are SGHRS and YFSETQ. In DNA form, the CDR3 reads TGCGCCAGCAGCTTAGCCCAGGCAGGATACGAGCAGTACTTC. It is translated as CASSLAQAGYEQYF.

CDR3 nucleotides: TGCAGTGCCACGGGACCCGAGCGTGGCGAGCAGTACTTC. Amino acids: CSATGPERGEQYF. The chain joins TRBV20-1 to TRBJ2-7; D might be TRBD1 or TRBD2, each matching 5 bases. In germline, CDR1 is DFQATT, CDR2 SNEGSKA (reference sequence). CDR3 length: 13 amino acids. Trimming cost V 6 bases and J 6 bases, with 18 bases left between them.

This clonotype has at least ten counts. This chain joins TRBV7-2 and TRBJ1-5; D unclear. V lost 6 bases to trimming and J lost 0 bases, with 9 bases between them. Germline CDR1 SGHTA, CDR2 FQGNSA. The CDR3 runs to 14 residues. This CDR3 is CASRGEHSNQPQHF. CDR3 in DNA: TGTGCCAGCAGGGGAGAACATAGCAATCAGCCCCAGCATTTT.

The count of this clonotype is one. A clone one base away is much larger, so this may be a read error. This rearrangement joins TRBV5-6 to TRBJ2-1, with a tentative D call TRBD1 (5 bases). The CDR3 extends over 13 amino acids. From germline, CDR1 is SGHDT and CDR2 YYEEEE. This CDR3 reads CARSYGAYNEQFF. The CDR3, as DNA: TGTGCCAGAAGCTATGGGGCGTACAATGAGCAGTTCTTC.

The CDR3 protein is CATSDPGTADTGELFF. The CDR3 nucleotides are TGTGCCACCAGTGATCCGGGGACAGCGGACACCGGGGAGCTGTTTTTT. The J gene is TRBJ2-2, the V gene TRBV24-1, with 7 positions matching TRBD1. Trimming cost V 3 bases and J 3 bases; bases outside gene matches: 6. The CDR3 extends over 16 amino acids. Germline assignment: CDR1 KGHDR and CDR2 SFDVKD.

V is TRBV4-3 and J is TRBJ2-1; TRBD2 matches 9 bases. This CDR3 is built from 18 residues. Losses at the gene ends were 0 bases for V and 7 bases for J; bases not matched to a gene: 13. Germline loops: CDR1 LGHNA, CDR2 YSLEER. The DNA for the CDR3 is TGCGCCAGCAGCCAAGATAGGGGAACTAGCGGGTGGTATAATGAGCAGTTCTTC. Amino acids: CASSQDRGTSGWYNEQFF.

V usage is TRBV15 and J usage is TRBJ2-1; no clear D gene. Germline V gene data show CDR1 as LNHNV and CDR2 as YYDKDF (reference sequence). The V end was cut by 0 bases, the J end by 6 bases, with 18 bases between. The CDR3 extends over 17 amino acids. CDR3 DNA sequence: TGTGCCACCAGCAGAGACACGGCTATACGATATCGCAATGAGCAGTTCTTC. Its translation: CATSRDTAIRYRNEQFF.

This clonotype came up a few times. The genes are TRBV7-2 and TRBJ1-1; 8 bases align to TRBD1. This CDR3 spans 14 amino acids. V was clipped by 5 bases and J by 4 bases; unmatched bases: 6. Germline loops: CDR1 SGHTA, CDR2 FQGNSA. The CDR3 reads CASSNSGGSTEAFF. In DNA, the CDR3 is TGTGCCAGCAGCAACTCAGGGGGCTCCACTGAAGCTTTCTTT.

This clonotype was observed a handful of times. The genes are TRBV27 and TRBJ2-1; 9 nucleotides line up with TRBD1. There are 16 residues in the CDR3. Trimming took 5 bases from V and 8 from J; bases not matched to a gene: 13. Germline lookup yields CDR1 MNHEY and CDR2 SMNVEV (reference sequence). The CDR3 sequence: CASSPRTGEVIDEQFF. As DNA, the CDR3 is TGTGCCAGCAGTCCTCGGACAGGGGAGGTTATCGATGAGCAGTTCTTC.

This clonotype appeared a few times. V and J are TRBV10-2 and TRBJ2-7, with D perhaps matching TRBD2 (6 bases). Trimming took 4 bases from V and 2 from J, leaving 6 bases between them. The CDR3 runs 12 residues. Per germline, CDR1 WSHSY and CDR2 SAAADI. The CDR3 sequence is CASSAGAYEQYF. The CDR3 DNA sequence: TGCGCCAGCAGTGCGGGGGCCTACGAGCAGTACTTC.

The chain joins TRBV20-1 to TRBJ1-5; no clear D gene. Germline V gene data show CDR1 as DFQATT and CDR2 as SNEGSKA (reference sequence). V was cut by 0 bases and J by 5 bases, with 8 bases left in between. The CDR3 totals 13 residues. This chain's CDR3 is CSARDEGDQPQHF. In nucleotides, the CDR3 is TGCAGTGCTAGAGATGAAGGCGATCAGCCCCAGCATTTT.

This clonotype was counted only a few times. This chain uses TRBV28 with TRBJ1-2; 10 positions match TRBD1. The CDR3 totals 14 residues. Per the germline V gene, CDR1 is MDHEN and CDR2 is SYDVKM. Trimming cost V 4 bases and J 4 bases; bases outside gene matches: 3. CDR3 in DNA: TGTGCCAGCAGTTCGGGACAGGGGAGCTATGGCTACACCTTC. Translated: CASSSGQGSYGYTF.

This chain joins TRBV24-1 and TRBJ1-2; D gene unclear. This CDR3 has 14 residues. Germline lookup yields CDR1 KGHDR and CDR2 SFDVKD. Between the trimmed V and J ends, which lost 3 bases and 8 bases, there was a span of 15 bases. CDR3 in amino acids: CATSDAGRKGGYTF. CDR3 sequence (DNA): TGTGCCACCAGTGATGCCGGGCGAAAGGGAGGCTACACCTTC.